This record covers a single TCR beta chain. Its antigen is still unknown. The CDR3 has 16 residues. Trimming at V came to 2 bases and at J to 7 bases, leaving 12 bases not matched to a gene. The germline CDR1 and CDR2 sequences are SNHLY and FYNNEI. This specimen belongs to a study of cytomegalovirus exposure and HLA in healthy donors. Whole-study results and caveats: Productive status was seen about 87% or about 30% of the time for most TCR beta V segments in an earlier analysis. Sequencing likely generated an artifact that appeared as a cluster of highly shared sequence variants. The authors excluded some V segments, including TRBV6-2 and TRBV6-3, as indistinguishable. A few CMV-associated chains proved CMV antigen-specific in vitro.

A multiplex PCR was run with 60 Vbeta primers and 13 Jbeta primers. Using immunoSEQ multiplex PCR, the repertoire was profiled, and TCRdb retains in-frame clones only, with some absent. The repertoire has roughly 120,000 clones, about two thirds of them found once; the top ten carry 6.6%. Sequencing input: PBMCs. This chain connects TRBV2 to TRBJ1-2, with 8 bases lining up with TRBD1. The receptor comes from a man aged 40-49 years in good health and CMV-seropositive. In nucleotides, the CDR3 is TGTGCCAGCAGTGAAACTATCCAGGGGGCGATGCGTGGCTACACCTTC. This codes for CASSETIQGAMRGYTF.